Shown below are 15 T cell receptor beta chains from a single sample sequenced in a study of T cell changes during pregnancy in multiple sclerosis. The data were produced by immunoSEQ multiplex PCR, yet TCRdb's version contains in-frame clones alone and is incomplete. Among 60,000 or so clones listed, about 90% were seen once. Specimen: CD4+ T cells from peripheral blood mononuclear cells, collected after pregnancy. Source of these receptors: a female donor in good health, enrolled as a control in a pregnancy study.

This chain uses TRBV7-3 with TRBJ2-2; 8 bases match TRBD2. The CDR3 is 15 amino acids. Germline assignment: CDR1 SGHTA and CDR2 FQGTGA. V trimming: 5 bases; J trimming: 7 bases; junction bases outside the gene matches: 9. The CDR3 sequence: CASSPRGGLNGELFF. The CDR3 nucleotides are TGTGCCAGCAGCCCACGGGGGGGGTTGAACGGGGAGCTGTTTTTT. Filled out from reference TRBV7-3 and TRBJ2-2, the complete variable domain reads GAGVSQTPSNKVTEKGKYVELRCDPISGHTALYWYRQSLGQGPEFLIYFQGTGAADDSGLPNDRFFAVRPEGSVSTLKIQRTERGDSAVYLCASSPRGGLNGELFFGEGSRLTVL.

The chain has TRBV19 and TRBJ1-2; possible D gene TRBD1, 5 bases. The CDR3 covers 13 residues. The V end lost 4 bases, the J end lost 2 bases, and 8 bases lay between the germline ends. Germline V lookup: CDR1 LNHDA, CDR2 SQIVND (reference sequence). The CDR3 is CASSTRQNYGYTF. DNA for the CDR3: TGTGCCAGTAGTACGCGACAGAACTATGGCTACACCTTC.

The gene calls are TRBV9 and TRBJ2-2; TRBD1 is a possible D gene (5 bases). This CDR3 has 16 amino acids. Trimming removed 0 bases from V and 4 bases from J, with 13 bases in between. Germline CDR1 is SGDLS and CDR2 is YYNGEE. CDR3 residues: CASSVDPGFGTGELFF. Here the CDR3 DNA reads TGTGCCAGCAGCGTAGACCCAGGGTTTGGCACCGGGGAGCTGTTTTTT.

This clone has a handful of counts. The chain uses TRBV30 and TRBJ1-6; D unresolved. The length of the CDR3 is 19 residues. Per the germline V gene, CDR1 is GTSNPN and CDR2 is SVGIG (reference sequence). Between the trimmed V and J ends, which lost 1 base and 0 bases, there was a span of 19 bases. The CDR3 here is CAWSGLASFGLSYNSPLHF. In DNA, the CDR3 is TGTGCCTGGAGTGGTTTGGCTTCATTTGGCCTCTCCTATAATTCACCCCTCCACTTT.

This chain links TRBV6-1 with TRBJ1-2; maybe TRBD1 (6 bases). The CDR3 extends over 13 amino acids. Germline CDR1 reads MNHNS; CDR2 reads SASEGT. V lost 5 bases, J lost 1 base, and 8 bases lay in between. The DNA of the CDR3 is TGTGCCAGCAGTCGAGGGGGTAACTATGGCTACACCTTC. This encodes CASSRGGNYGYTF.

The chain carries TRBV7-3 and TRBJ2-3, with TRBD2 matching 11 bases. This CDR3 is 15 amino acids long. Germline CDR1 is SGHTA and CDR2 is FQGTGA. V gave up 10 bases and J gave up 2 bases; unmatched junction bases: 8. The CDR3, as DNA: TGTGCCACCACCCTAGCGGGGGGTCTCACAGATACGCAGTATTTT. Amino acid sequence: CATTLAGGLTDTQYF. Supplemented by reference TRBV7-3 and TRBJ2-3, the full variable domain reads GAGVSQTPSNKVTEKGKYVELRCDPISGHTALYWYRQSLGQGPEFLIYFQGTGAADDSGLPNDRFFAVRPEGSVSTLKIQRTERGDSAVYLCATTLAGGLTDTQYFGPGTRLTVL.

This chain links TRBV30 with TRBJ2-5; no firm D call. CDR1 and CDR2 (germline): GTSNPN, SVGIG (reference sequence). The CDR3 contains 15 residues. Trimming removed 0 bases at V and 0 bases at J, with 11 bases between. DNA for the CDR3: TGTGCCTGGAGTGTATCCACTTTGTACCAAGAGACCCAGTACTTC. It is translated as CAWSVSTLYQETQYF.

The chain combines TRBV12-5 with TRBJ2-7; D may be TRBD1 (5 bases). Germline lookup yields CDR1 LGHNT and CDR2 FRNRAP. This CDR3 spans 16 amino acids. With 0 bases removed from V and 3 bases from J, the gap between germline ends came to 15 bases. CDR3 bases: TGTGCTAGTGGTTTGGTACTTGACAGATCCAACTACGAGCAGTACTTC. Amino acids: CASGLVLDRSNYEQYF.

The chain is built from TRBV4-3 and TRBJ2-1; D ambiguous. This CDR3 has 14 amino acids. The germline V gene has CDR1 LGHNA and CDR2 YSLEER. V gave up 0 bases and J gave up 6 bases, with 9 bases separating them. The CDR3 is CASSQDTASNEQFF. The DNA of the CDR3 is TGCGCCAGCAGCCAAGATACAGCCAGCAATGAGCAGTTCTTC.

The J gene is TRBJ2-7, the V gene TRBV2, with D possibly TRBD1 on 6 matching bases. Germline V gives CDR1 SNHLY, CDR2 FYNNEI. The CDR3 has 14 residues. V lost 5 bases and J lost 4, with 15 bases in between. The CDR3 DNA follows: TGTGCCAGCAGTTATACAGGGTGGGGTTACGAGCAGTACTTC. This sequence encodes CASSYTGWGYEQYF.

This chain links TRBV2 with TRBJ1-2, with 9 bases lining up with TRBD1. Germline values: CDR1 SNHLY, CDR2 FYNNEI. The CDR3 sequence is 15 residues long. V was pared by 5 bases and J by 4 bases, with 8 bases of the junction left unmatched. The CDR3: CASSINRGLLYGYTF. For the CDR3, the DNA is TGTGCCAGCAGTATTAACAGGGGGCTCCTCTATGGCTACACCTTC.

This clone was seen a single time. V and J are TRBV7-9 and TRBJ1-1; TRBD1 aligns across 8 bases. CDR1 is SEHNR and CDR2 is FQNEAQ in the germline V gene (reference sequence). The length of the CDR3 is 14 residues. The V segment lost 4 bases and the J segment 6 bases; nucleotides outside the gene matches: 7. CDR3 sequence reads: CASSSPRQGSEAFF. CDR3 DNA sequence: TGTGCCAGCAGCTCCCCCAGACAGGGGTCTGAAGCTTTCTTT.

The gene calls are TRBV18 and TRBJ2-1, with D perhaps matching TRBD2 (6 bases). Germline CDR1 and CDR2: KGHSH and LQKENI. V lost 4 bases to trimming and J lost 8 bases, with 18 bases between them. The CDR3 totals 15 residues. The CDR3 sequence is CASSRERDSEDEQFF. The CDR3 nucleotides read TGTGCCAGCTCACGGGAAAGGGACTCCGAGGATGAGCAGTTCTTC.

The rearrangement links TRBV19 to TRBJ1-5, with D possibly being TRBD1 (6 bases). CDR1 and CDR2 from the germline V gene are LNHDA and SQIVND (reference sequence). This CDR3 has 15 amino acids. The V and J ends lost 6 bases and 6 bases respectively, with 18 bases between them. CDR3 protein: CASSHRGGTPQPQHF. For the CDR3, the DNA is TGTGCCAGTAGCCATAGGGGTGGGACACCTCAGCCCCAGCATTTT.

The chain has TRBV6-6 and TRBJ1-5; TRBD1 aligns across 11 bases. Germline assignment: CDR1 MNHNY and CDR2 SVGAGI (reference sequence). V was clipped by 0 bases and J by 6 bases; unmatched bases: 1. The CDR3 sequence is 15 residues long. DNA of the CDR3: TGTGCCAGCAGTTACTCGGGACAGGGGGGTCAGCCCCAGCATTTT. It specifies CASSYSGQGGQPQHF.